This TCR beta chain was sequenced for a study of T cell changes during pregnancy in multiple sclerosis. The method was immunoSEQ multiplex PCR; TCRdb's version includes in-frame clones alone and lacks a portion of them. This table holds roughly 100,000 clones, around nine tenths found once. Germline V gene data show CDR1 as KGHSH and CDR2 as LQKENI. V lost 4 bases, J lost 2 bases, and 12 bases stayed unmatched. There are 17 residues in the CDR3. The receptor was derived from a female donor in good health, enrolled as a control in a pregnancy study. J is TRBJ1-2 and V is TRBV18, with 8 bases lining up with TRBD1. The sequences come from peripheral blood, collected in the second trimester of pregnancy. The chain's CDR3 is CASSRGQGNLYNYGYTF. CDR3 coding DNA: TGTGCCAGCTCACGAGGACAGGGAAATCTATACAACTATGGCTACACCTTC.